This TCR beta chain was found in a study of blood T cell repertoires in COVID-19. Adults between roughly 18 and 89 years of age took part from 20 to 25 US areas. Cohort assignment relied on participant-reported clinical history. The CDR3 length is 13 residues. V lost 6 bases and J lost 5; bases outside the gene matches: 5. Germline values: CDR1 MNHEY, CDR2 SVGAGI. As handled by the study authors: Amplification of reference gene primers was used by the study to estimate nucleated cell counts. Produced via immunoSEQ multiplex PCR; TCRdb's table is partial and in-frame only. V, J and clone size reflect that table, while D and trimming were determined from the DNA. The profile shows roughly 250,000 clones, about 90% of them singletons.

The V gene is TRBV6-5, the J gene TRBJ1-2, with TRBD1 identical over 8 bases. The source is a woman in her 30s with acute COVID-19. Source material: PBMCs or T cells enriched from blood (not recorded which). In DNA form, the CDR3 reads TGTGCCAGCAGCCAGGACAGGGTGTATGGCTACACCTTC. As protein: CASSQDRVYGYTF.